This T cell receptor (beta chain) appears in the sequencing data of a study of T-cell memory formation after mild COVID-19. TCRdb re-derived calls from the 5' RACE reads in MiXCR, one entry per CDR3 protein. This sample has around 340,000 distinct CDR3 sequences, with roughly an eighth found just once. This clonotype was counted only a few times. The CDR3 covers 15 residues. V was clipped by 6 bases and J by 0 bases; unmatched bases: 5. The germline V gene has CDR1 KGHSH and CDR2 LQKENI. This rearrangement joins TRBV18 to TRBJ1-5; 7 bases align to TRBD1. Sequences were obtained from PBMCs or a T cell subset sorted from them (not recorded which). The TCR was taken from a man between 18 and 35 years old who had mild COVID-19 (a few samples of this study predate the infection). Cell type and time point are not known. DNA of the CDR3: TGTGCCAGCTCCCCGGGACAGTATAGCAATCAGCCCCAGCATTTT. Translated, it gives CASSPGQYSNQPQHF.